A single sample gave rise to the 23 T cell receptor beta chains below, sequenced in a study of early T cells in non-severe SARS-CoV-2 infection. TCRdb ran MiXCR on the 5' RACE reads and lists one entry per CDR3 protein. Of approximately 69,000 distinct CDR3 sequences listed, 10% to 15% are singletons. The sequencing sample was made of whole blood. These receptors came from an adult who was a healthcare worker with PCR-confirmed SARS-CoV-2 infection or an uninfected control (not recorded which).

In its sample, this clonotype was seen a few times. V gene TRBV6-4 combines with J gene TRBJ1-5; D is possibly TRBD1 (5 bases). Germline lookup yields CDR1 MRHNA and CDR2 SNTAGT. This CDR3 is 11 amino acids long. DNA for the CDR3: TGTGACAGGCAGGGCAATCAGCCCCAGCATTTT. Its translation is CDRQGNQPQHF.

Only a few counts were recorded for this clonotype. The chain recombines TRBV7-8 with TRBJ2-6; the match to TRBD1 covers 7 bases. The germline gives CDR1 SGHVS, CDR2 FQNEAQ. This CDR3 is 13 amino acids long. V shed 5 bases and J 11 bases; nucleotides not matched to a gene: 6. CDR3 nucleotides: TGTGCCAGCAGCCCAAGGGGGCTAGACGTCCTGACTTTC. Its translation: CASSPRGLDVLTF.

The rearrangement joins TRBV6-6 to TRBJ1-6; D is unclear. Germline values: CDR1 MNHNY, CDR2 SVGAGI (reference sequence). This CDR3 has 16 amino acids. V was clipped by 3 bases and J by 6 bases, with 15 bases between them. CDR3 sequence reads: CASSYYGPGLNSPLHF. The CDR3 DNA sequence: TGTGCCAGCAGTTATTATGGGCCAGGCCTTAATTCACCCCTCCACTTT.

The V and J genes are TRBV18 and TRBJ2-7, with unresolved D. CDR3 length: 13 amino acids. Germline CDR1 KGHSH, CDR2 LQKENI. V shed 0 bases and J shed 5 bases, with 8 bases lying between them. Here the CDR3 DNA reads TGTGCCAGCTCACCACCGTCAGTGAACGAGCAGTACTTC. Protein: CASSPPSVNEQYF.

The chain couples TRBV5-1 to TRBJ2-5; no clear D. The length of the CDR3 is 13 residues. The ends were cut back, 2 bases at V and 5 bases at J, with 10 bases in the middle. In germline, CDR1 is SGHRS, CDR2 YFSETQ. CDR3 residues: CASSLDSPETQYF. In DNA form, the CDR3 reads TGCGCCAGCAGCTTAGACTCCCCCGAGACCCAGTACTTC.

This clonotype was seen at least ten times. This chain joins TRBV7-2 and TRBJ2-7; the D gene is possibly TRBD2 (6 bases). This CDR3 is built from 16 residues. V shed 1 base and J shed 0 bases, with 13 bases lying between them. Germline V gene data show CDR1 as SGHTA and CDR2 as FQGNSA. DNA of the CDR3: TGTGCCAGCAGCTTAGACGCGGGACGGAACTCCTACGAGCAGTACTTC. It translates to CASSLDAGRNSYEQYF.

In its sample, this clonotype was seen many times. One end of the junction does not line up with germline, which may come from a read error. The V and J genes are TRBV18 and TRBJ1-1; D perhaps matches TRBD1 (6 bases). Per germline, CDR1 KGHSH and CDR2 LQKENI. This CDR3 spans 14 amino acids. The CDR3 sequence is CASSLASGDTEAFF. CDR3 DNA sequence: TGTGCCAGCTCTCTAGCCTCCGGGGACACTGAAGCCTTCTTT.

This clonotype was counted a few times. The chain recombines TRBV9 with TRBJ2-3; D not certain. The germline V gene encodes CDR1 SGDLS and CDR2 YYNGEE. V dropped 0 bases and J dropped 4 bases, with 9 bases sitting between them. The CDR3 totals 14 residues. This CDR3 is CASSVVPVADTQYF. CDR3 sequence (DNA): TGTGCCAGCAGCGTAGTTCCGGTAGCAGATACGCAGTATTTT.

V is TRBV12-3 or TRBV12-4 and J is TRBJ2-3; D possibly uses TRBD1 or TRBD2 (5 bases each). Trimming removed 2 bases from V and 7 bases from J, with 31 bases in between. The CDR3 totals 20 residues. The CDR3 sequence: CASSLRVGASSLSARHTQYF. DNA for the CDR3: TGTGCCAGCAGTTTAAGGGTAGGGGCTAGCTCCCTCTCGGCCCGACATACGCAGTATTTT.

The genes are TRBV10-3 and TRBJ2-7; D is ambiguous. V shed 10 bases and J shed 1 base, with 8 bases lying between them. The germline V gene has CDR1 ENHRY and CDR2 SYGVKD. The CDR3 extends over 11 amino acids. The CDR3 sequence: CATLHSYEQYF. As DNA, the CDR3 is TGTGCCACCCTTCATTCCTACGAGCAGTACTTC.

The CDR3 DNA is TGTGCCAGCAGTTTAGTCGCAGGATACGAGCAGTACTTC. Protein sequence: CASSLVAGYEQYF. The rearrangement links TRBV12-3 or TRBV12-4 to TRBJ2-7; D remains ambiguous. This CDR3 is built from 13 residues. Trimming cost V 1 base and J 4 bases, with 8 bases left between them.

The CDR3 sequence: CASSLTRASPYNEQFF. Here the CDR3 DNA reads TGTGCCAGCAGCTTAACGAGGGCGTCCCCCTACAATGAGCAGTTCTTC. The rearrangement uses TRBV7-3 and TRBJ2-1; weak D call: TRBD2 (5 bases). Trimming shortened V by 0 bases and J by 2 bases, and 11 bases separated the two germline ends. The germline V gene has CDR1 SGHTA and CDR2 FQGTGA. This CDR3 is 16 amino acids long.

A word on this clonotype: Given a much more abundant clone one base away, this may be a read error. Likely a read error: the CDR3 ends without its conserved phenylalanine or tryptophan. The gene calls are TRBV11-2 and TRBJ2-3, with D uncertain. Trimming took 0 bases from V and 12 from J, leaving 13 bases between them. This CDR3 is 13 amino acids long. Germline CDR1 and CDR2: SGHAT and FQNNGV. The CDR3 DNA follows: TGTGCCAGCAGCTTAGAAATAACCATGTCACAGTATTCT. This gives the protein CASSLEITMSQYS.

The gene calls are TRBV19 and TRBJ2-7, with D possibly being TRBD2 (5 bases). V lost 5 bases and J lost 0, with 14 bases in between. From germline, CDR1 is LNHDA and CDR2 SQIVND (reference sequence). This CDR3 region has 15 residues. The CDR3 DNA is TGTGCCAGTAGTCCCCGGGATTTCCGCTCCTACGAGCAGTACTTC. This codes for CASSPRDFRSYEQYF.

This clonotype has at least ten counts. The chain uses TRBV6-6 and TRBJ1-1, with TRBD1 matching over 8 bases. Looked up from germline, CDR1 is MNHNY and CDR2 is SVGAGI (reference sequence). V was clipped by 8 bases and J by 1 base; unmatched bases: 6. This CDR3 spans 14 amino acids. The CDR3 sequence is CASPKQGGNTEAFF. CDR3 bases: TGTGCCAGCCCTAAACAGGGGGGGAACACTGAAGCTTTCTTT.

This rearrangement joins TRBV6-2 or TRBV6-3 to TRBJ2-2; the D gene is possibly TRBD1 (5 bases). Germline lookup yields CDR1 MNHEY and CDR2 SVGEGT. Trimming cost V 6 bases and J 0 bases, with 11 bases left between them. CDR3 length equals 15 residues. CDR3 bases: TGTGCCAGCAGAAAAACAGGTTCGAACACCGGGGAGCTGTTTTTT. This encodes CASRKTGSNTGELFF.

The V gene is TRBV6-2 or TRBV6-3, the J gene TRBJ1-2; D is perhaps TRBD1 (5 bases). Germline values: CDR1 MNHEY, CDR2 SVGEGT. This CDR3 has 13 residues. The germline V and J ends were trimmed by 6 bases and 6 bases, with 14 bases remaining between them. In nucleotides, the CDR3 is TGTGCCAGCAGACCCCAGGGATTCGATGGCTACACCTTC. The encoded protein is CASRPQGFDGYTF.

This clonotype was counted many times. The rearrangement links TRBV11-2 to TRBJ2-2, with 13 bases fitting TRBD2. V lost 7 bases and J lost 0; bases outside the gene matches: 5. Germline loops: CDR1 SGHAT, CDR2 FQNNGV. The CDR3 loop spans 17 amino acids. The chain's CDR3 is CASTRGLAGTNTGELFF. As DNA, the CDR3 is TGTGCCAGCACCCGGGGACTAGCGGGAACGAACACCGGGGAGCTGTTTTTT.

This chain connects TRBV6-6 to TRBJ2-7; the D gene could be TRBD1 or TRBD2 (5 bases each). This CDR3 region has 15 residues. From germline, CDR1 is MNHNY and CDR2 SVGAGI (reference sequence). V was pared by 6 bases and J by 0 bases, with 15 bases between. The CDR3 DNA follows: TGTGCCAGCAGAACCCTGGGGGAGAGCTCCTACGAGCAGTACTTC. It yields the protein CASRTLGESSYEQYF.

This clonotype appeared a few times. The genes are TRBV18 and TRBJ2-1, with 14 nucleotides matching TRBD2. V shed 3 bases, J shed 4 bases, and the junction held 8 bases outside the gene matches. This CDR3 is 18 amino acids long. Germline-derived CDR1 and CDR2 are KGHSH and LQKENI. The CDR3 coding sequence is TGTGCCAGCTCACCGGGGACTAGCGGGAGTCCCGAATACAATGAGCAGTTCTTC. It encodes CASSPGTSGSPEYNEQFF. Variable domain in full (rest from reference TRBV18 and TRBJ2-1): NAGVMQNPRHLVRRRGQEARLRCSPMKGHSHVYWYRQLPEEGLKFMVYLQKENIIDESGMPKERFSAEFPKEGPSILRIQQVVRGDSAAYFCASSPGTSGSPEYNEQFFGPGTRLTVL.

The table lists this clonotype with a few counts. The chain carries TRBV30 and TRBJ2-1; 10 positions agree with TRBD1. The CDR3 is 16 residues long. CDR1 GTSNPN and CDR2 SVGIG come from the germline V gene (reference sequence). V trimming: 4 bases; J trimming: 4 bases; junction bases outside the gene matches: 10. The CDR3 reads CAWTASGQGSYNEQFF. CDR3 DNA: TGTGCCTGGACCGCCTCGGGACAGGGGTCATACAATGAGCAGTTCTTC. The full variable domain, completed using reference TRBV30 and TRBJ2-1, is SQTIHQWPATLVQPVGSPLSLECTVEGTSNPNLYWYRQAAGRGLQLLFYSVGIGQISSEVPQNLSASRPQDRQFILSSKKLLLSDSGFYLCAWTASGQGSYNEQFFGPGTRLTVL.

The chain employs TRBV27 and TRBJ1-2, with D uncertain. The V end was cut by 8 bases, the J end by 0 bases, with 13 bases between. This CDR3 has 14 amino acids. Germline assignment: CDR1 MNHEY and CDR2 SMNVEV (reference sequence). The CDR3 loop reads CASRRWHSNYGYTF. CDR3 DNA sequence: TGTGCCAGCCGAAGATGGCACTCTAACTATGGCTACACCTTC.

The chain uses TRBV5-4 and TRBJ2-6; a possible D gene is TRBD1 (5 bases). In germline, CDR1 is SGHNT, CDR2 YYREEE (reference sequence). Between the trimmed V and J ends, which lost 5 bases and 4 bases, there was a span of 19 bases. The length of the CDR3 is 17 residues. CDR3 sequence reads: CASSPGSLGMGANVLTF. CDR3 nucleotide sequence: TGTGCCAGCAGTCCAGGGTCCCTCGGCATGGGGGCCAACGTCCTGACTTTC.